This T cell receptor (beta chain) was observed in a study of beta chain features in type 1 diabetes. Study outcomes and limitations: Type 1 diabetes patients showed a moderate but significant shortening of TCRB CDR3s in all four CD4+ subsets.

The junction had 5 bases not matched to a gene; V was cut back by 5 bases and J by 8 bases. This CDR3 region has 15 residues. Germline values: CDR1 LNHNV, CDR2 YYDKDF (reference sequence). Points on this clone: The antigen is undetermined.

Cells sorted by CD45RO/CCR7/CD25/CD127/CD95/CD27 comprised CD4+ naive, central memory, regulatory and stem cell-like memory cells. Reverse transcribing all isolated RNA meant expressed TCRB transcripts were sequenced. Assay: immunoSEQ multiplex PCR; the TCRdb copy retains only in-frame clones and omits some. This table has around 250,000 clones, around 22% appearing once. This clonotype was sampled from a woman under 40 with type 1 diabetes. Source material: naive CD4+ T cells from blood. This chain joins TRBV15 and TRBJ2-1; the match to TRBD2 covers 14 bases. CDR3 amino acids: CATSSRLAGGDEQFF. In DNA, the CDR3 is TGTGCCACCAGCTCACGACTAGCGGGAGGGGATGAGCAGTTCTTC.